The 20 T cell receptor beta chains given below trace back to one sample, sequenced in a study of blood T cell repertoires in COVID-19. TCRdb keeps only in-frame clones here, not all; method: immunoSEQ multiplex PCR. The top ten hold about 16% of the sample, which has some 27,000 clones, roughly 89% seen once. Sequenced: peripheral blood. These receptors came from a human donor in a cohort sampled during active COVID-19.

The genes are TRBV2 and TRBJ1-4; maybe TRBD1 (5 bases). Per germline, CDR1 SNHLY and CDR2 FYNNEI. Trimming stripped 10 bases from V and 8 bases from J, with 23 bases between. CDR3 length: 15 amino acids. The CDR3 protein is CATGRSGAVEEKLFF. CDR3 sequence (DNA): TGTGCCACCGGGAGATCCGGGGCGGTGGAGGAAAAACTGTTTTTT.

The rearrangement links TRBV7-3 to TRBJ2-2; 12 nucleotides match TRBD2. V lost 6 bases to trimming and J lost 7 bases; unmatched junction nucleotides: 9. The CDR3 runs 16 residues. CDR1 is SGHTA, CDR2 FQGTGA, per germline. This CDR3 reads CASSGLAGGPVGELFF. The CDR3 DNA sequence: TGTGCCAGCAGTGGTCTAGCGGGGGGGCCCGTCGGGGAGCTGTTTTTT. Full variable domain (remainder filled in from reference TRBV7-3 and TRBJ2-2): GAGVSQTPSNKVTEKGKYVELRCDPISGHTALYWYRQSLGQGPEFLIYFQGTGAADDSGLPNDRFFAVRPEGSVSTLKIQRTERGDSAVYLCASSGLAGGPVGELFFGEGSRLTVL.

This clone is a singleton in its sample. For the CDR3, the DNA is TGCGCCAGCAGCTGGGGGACAGGGGGCTCGGGGCAGCCCCAGCATTTT. Amino acids: CASSWGTGGSGQPQHF. The chain links TRBV5-1 to TRBJ1-5; 12 bases map to TRBD1. The CDR3 has 16 amino acids. The germline gives CDR1 SGHRS, CDR2 YFSETQ. The V and J ends lost 3 bases and 7 bases, in that order; junction bases with no gene match: 8.

The rearrangement uses TRBV4-2 and TRBJ1-4; 9 bases line up with TRBD1. The CDR3 is made up of 16 amino acids. The germline V gene has CDR1 LGHNA and CDR2 YNFKEQ. The junction had 12 bases not matched to a gene; V was cut back by 5 bases and J by 8 bases. In nucleotides, the CDR3 is TGTGCCAGCAGCACCCGACAGGGGGGTGTGCAAGAAAAACTGTTTTTT. Protein: CASSTRQGGVQEKLFF.

V and J are TRBV7-9 and TRBJ2-3; 7 bases are a match to TRBD1. Germline-derived CDR1 and CDR2 are SEHNR and FQNEAQ (reference sequence). V was clipped by 7 bases and J by 0 bases; unmatched bases: 7. The CDR3 has 15 residues. The CDR3 spells CASTAGGGSTDTQYF. The CDR3, as DNA: TGTGCCAGCACCGCAGGGGGTGGGAGCACAGATACGCAGTATTTT.

This chain connects TRBV7-2 to TRBJ2-7; a possible D gene is TRBD2 (5 bases). CDR1 SGHTA and CDR2 FQGNSA come from the germline V gene. The germline V and J ends were trimmed by 5 bases and 3 bases, with 11 bases remaining between them. This CDR3 spans 13 amino acids. As DNA, the CDR3 is TGTGCCAGCAGCGAGAGGGCCGACTACGAGCAGTACTTC. Its translation is CASSERADYEQYF.

The chain links TRBV11-1 to TRBJ1-1; D remains ambiguous. Germline V gene data show CDR1 as SGHAT and CDR2 as FQDESV (reference sequence). Trimming removed 2 bases at V and 3 bases at J, with 7 bases between. The CDR3 contains 13 residues. The CDR3 DNA reads TGTGCCAGCAGCTTAAAGGGAGACACTGAAGCTTTCTTT. Translated, it gives CASSLKGDTEAFF.

This clone was detected a few times. The chain links TRBV5-1 to TRBJ2-5, with D perhaps TRBD2 (6 bases). Trimming left V 7 bases short and J 5 bases short, with 15 bases between. The CDR3 spans 13 residues. The germline gives CDR1 SGHRS, CDR2 YFSETQ. As DNA, the CDR3 is TGCGCCAGCTCAAAGGGTCTAGCGGAGACCCAGTACTTC. It encodes CASSKGLAETQYF.

The rearrangement uses TRBV7-9 and TRBJ2-7; D call uncertain. This CDR3 region has 12 residues. Germline values: CDR1 SEHNR, CDR2 FQNEAQ (reference sequence). The V end was cut by 2 bases, the J end by 6 bases, with 8 bases between. The CDR3 bases are TGTGCCAGCAGCTTAACAGCCCGCGAGCAGTACTTC. The encoded protein is CASSLTAREQYF. Complete variable domain (other parts from reference TRBV7-9 and TRBJ2-7): DTGVSQNPRHKITKRGQNVTFRCDPISEHNRLYWYRQTLGQGPEFLTYFQNEAQLEKSRLLSDRFSAERPKGSFSTLEIQRTEQGDSAMYLCASSLTAREQYFGPGTRLTVT.

This chain joins TRBV5-1 and TRBJ1-2; 8 bases align to TRBD1. Germline trimming cut 4 bases from V and 2 bases from J; bases unmatched to any gene: 4. CDR1 SGHRS and CDR2 YFSETQ come from the germline V gene. The CDR3 consists of 14 residues. This CDR3 reads CASSPRTGNYGYTF. Written as DNA, the CDR3 is TGCGCCAGCAGCCCCCGGACAGGGAACTATGGCTACACCTTC.

This chain links TRBV28 with TRBJ2-7; 9 positions agree with TRBD2. Trimming at V came to 5 bases and at J to 1 base, leaving 6 bases not matched to a gene. Per germline, CDR1 MDHEN and CDR2 SYDVKM. CDR3 size: 15 residues. CDR3 protein: CASSLAGGPSYEQYF. The CDR3, as DNA: TGTGCCAGCAGTCTGGCGGGAGGGCCTTCCTACGAGCAGTACTTC.

The gene calls are TRBV11-2 and TRBJ2-1; D might be TRBD2 (5 bases). This CDR3 has 15 residues. CDR1 SGHAT and CDR2 FQNNGV come from the germline V gene. V was pared by 8 bases and J by 0 bases, with 14 bases between. This CDR3 is CASSGGLGSYNEQFF. The CDR3 bases are TGTGCCAGCTCCGGAGGATTAGGCTCCTACAATGAGCAGTTCTTC.

V usage is TRBV19 and J usage is TRBJ2-5; the D is unclear. The CDR3 loop spans 13 amino acids. Trimming removed 2 bases from V and 2 bases from J, with 6 bases in between. CDR1 and CDR2 from the germline V gene are LNHDA and SQIVND (reference sequence). CDR3 amino acids: CASSIQVQETQYF. The CDR3, as DNA: TGTGCCAGTAGTATACAGGTTCAAGAGACCCAGTACTTC.

This clone has only one observation. The chain couples TRBV5-8 to TRBJ1-2, with 8 bases identical to TRBD1. The CDR3 is made up of 18 amino acids. V dropped 0 bases and J dropped 2; count of bases not matched to a gene: 12. The V gene's germline CDR1 is SGHTS and CDR2 YDEGEE. The CDR3 DNA follows: TGTGCCAGCAGCTTGGGCCCCAGGACAGGGCTTCCCAACTATGGCTACACCTTC. The encoded protein is CASSLGPRTGLPNYGYTF.

V and J are TRBV3-1 (or the pseudogene TRBV3-2) and TRBJ2-5; TRBD2 agrees at 11 bases. Trimming removed 0 bases from V and 5 bases from J; junction bases left unmatched: 5. CDR1 and CDR2 from the germline V gene are LGHDT and YNNKEL (reference sequence). The CDR3 consists of 16 residues. The CDR3: CASSQDMLAGGETQYF. The CDR3 nucleotides are TGTGCCAGCAGCCAAGACATGCTAGCGGGGGGCGAGACCCAGTACTTC.

V gene TRBV7-3 combines with J gene TRBJ2-1; D is possibly TRBD2 (6 bases). Germline V CDR1 and CDR2: SGHTA, FQGTGA. V shed 4 bases and J shed 4 bases, with 14 bases lying between them. This CDR3 has 15 residues. The CDR3 protein is CASSSTWGDYNEQFF. The DNA for the CDR3 is TGTGCCAGCAGCTCGACTTGGGGGGATTACAATGAGCAGTTCTTC.

This clone appeared a few times. V usage is TRBV9 and J usage is TRBJ2-7, with D tentatively TRBD2 (5 bases). The CDR3 has 15 amino acids. From germline, CDR1 is SGDLS and CDR2 YYNGEE. The germline V and J ends were trimmed by 1 base and 2 bases, with 13 bases remaining between them. The CDR3 here is CASSVLPSSTYEQYF. For the CDR3, the DNA is TGTGCCAGCAGCGTATTGCCTAGCAGCACCTACGAGCAGTACTTC.

The V and J genes are TRBV7-9 and TRBJ2-5; D remains unclear. The CDR3 length is 16 residues. V lost 1 base to trimming and J lost 2 bases, with 14 bases between them. The germline CDR1 and CDR2 sequences are SEHNR and FQNEAQ (reference sequence). CDR3 nucleotides: TGTGCCAGCAGCTTAGGACGGCAACAGTCTCAAGAGACCCAGTACTTC. The encoded protein is CASSLGRQQSQETQYF.

CDR3 in amino acids: CASSPPDRRGQPQHF. Written as DNA, the CDR3 is TGTGCCAGCAGCCCCCCGGACAGGCGGGGTCAGCCCCAGCATTTT. This rearrangement joins TRBV28 to TRBJ1-5, with 7 bases matching TRBD1. With V trimmed by 6 bases and J by 6 bases, 11 bases remained unmatched. The CDR3 covers 15 residues. The germline V gene has CDR1 MDHEN and CDR2 SYDVKM.

Details on this clone: The same CDR3 also results from other DNA sequences found in this sample. V is TRBV15 and J is TRBJ1-5; 8 bases match TRBD1. J gave up 4 bases and V 3 bases, and 8 bases lay outside the gene matches. The germline V gene encodes CDR1 LNHNV and CDR2 YYDKDF (reference sequence). This CDR3 is 16 amino acids long. The CDR3 nucleotides read TGTGCCACCAGCAGGAACAGGGGGATCGATAATCAGCCCCAGCATTTT. Translated: CATSRNRGIDNQPQHF.